Listed below are T cell receptor beta chains from one sample, sequenced in a study of blood T cell repertoires in COVID-19. TCRdb's table, derived via immunoSEQ multiplex PCR, lists solely in-frame clones and lacks some. The sample lists roughly 250,000 clones; 70% to 85% were seen once. Sequenced input: peripheral blood. The origin of the receptors is a human donor with COVID-19, enrolled during active disease. The donor label of this sample is uncertain. Both conserved end residues are part of each CDR3. The order of the fields is V gene, clone size, D gene, J gene, CDR3 protein, CDR3 DNA. A D gene is named only where the DNA matches it firmly. Only some rows state a clone size, as once, few, many or a class for expanded clones.

v_gene: TRBV7-3; abundance: .; d_gene: .; j_gene: TRBJ2-1; CDR3aa: CASSSDSYNEQFF; CDR3nt: TGTGCCAGCAGCAGCGACAGCTACAATGAGCAGTTCTTC
v_gene: TRBV7-7; abundance: once; d_gene: TRBD2; j_gene: TRBJ2-2; CDR3aa: CASSSLAGVTGELFF; CDR3nt: TGTGCTAGCAGCTCTCTAGCGGGAGTTACCGGGGAGCTGTTTTTT
v_gene: TRBV19; abundance: many; d_gene: .; j_gene: TRBJ2-5; CDR3aa: CASSISRETQYF; CDR3nt: TGTGCCAGTAGTATCTCACGGGAGACCCAGTACTTC
v_gene: TRBV2; abundance: once; d_gene: .; j_gene: TRBJ1-5; CDR3aa: CASSSRPFSNQPQHF; CDR3nt: TGTGCCAGCAGTTCCAGGCCGTTTAGCAATCAGCCCCAGCATTTT
v_gene: TRBV14; abundance: .; d_gene: .; j_gene: TRBJ1-4; CDR3aa: CASSQDKGRLFF; CDR3nt: TGTGCCAGCAGCCAAGATAAGGGGAGGCTGTTTTTT
v_gene: TRBV10-1; abundance: .; d_gene: TRBD2; j_gene: TRBJ2-7; CDR3aa: CASSESGTRYEQYF; CDR3nt: TGCGCCAGCAGTGAGAGCGGGACCCGCTACGAGCAGTACTTC
v_gene: TRBV5-1; abundance: .; d_gene: TRBD1; j_gene: TRBJ1-5; CDR3aa: CASSLEGADQPQHF; CDR3nt: TGCGCCAGCAGCTTGGAGGGGGCTGACCAGCCCCAGCATTTT
v_gene: TRBV4-3; abundance: .; d_gene: TRBD1; j_gene: TRBJ2-2; CDR3aa: CASSQTGGRNTGELFF; CDR3nt: TGCGCCAGCAGCCAGACAGGGGGCAGGAACACCGGGGAGCTGTTTTTT
v_gene: TRBV9; abundance: .; d_gene: TRBD2; j_gene: TRBJ2-1; CDR3aa: CASSPRLAGGSKRFF; CDR3nt: TGTGCCAGCAGCCCCCGCCTGGCGGGAGGGTCGAAACGGTTCTTC
v_gene: TRBV6-5; abundance: once; d_gene: .; j_gene: TRBJ2-7; CDR3aa: CASSRSSYEQYF; CDR3nt: TGTGCCAGCAGCCGGTCCTCCTACGAGCAGTACTTC
v_gene: TRBV6-2/TRBV6-3; abundance: .; d_gene: TRBD2; j_gene: TRBJ2-7; CDR3aa: CASSSRTSGSGAYEQYF; CDR3nt: TGTGCCAGCAGTTCTAGGACTAGCGGGAGTGGGGCCTACGAGCAGTACTTC
v_gene: TRBV11-2; abundance: .; d_gene: .; j_gene: TRBJ1-1; CDR3aa: CASSPRRGRGTEAFF; CDR3nt: TGTGCCAGCAGCCCACGACGGGGCAGGGGCACTGAAGCTTTCTTT
v_gene: TRBV2; abundance: .; d_gene: .; j_gene: TRBJ2-3; CDR3aa: CASRGGQRLTDTQYF; CDR3nt: TGTGCCAGCAGAGGTGGACAGCGATTGACAGATACGCAGTATTTT
v_gene: TRBV25-1; abundance: .; d_gene: .; j_gene: TRBJ1-1; CDR3aa: CASSVTRQMNTEAFF; CDR3nt: TGTGCCAGCAGTGTAACCAGACAGATGAACACTGAAGCTTTCTTT
v_gene: TRBV6-2/TRBV6-3; abundance: .; d_gene: .; j_gene: TRBJ1-5; CDR3aa: CASSPSAFSGGNQPQHF; CDR3nt: TGTGCCAGCAGCCCTTCCGCCTTTTCGGGGGGCAATCAGCCCCAGCATTTT
v_gene: TRBV27; abundance: .; d_gene: .; j_gene: TRBJ2-2; CDR3aa: CASSSGFGQSGYEARELFF; CDR3nt: TGTGCCAGCAGTTCTGGATTCGGACAATCAGGTTACGAGGCGAGGGAGCTGTTTTTT
v_gene: TRBV4-3; abundance: few; d_gene: TRBD2; j_gene: TRBJ2-1; CDR3aa: CASSYGGAGGPRENEQFF; CDR3nt: TGCGCCAGCAGCTATGGGGGAGCGGGGGGGCCGCGGGAGAATGAGCAGTTCTTC
v_gene: TRBV7-6; abundance: .; d_gene: .; j_gene: TRBJ1-5; CDR3aa: CASSLGTRTLNQPQHF; CDR3nt: TGTGCCAGCAGCTTAGGAACCCGGACACTGAATCAGCCCCAGCATTTT
v_gene: TRBV27; abundance: .; d_gene: .; j_gene: TRBJ2-5; CDR3aa: CASSLYRGQETQYF; CDR3nt: TGTGCCAGCAGTTTATATCGGGGGCAAGAGACCCAGTACTTC
v_gene: TRBV30; abundance: .; d_gene: .; j_gene: TRBJ1-1; CDR3aa: CAWSVRQSEAFF; CDR3nt: TGTGCCTGGAGTGTACGACAGTCTGAAGCTTTCTTT
v_gene: TRBV4-3; abundance: .; d_gene: .; j_gene: TRBJ1-1; CDR3aa: CASSQLESGAEAFF; CDR3nt: TGCGCCAGCAGCCAATTGGAGTCCGGCGCTGAAGCTTTCTTT
v_gene: TRBV19; abundance: .; d_gene: .; j_gene: TRBJ2-7; CDR3aa: CASSNSRDWRYEQYF; CDR3nt: TGTGCCAGTAGTAACAGCCGGGACTGGAGATACGAGCAGTACTTC
v_gene: TRBV9; abundance: .; d_gene: .; j_gene: TRBJ1-1; CDR3aa: CASSFRGGGTEAFF; CDR3nt: TGTGCCAGCAGCTTCAGGGGAGGGGGCACTGAAGCTTTCTTT
v_gene: TRBV27; abundance: .; d_gene: .; j_gene: TRBJ1-1; CDR3aa: CASSKNTEAFF; CDR3nt: TGTGCCAGCAGCAAAAACACTGAAGCTTTCTTT
v_gene: TRBV30; abundance: .; d_gene: TRBD1; j_gene: TRBJ1-5; CDR3aa: CAWSYLNPGTGGRQPQHF; CDR3nt: TGTGCCTGGAGCTACCTAAACCCCGGGACAGGGGGCCGCCAGCCCCAGCATTTT
v_gene: TRBV5-1; abundance: .; d_gene: TRBD1; j_gene: TRBJ2-2; CDR3aa: CASSLKWDRAGNGELFF; CDR3nt: TGCGCCAGCAGCTTGAAGTGGGACAGGGCGGGTAACGGGGAGCTGTTTTTT
v_gene: TRBV3-1/TRBV3-2; abundance: once; d_gene: TRBD2; j_gene: TRBJ2-7; CDR3aa: CASSQTGTSYEQYF; CDR3nt: TGTGCCAGCAGCCAGACCGGGACTAGCTACGAGCAGTACTTC
v_gene: TRBV11-3; abundance: .; d_gene: TRBD2; j_gene: TRBJ2-3; CDR3aa: CASSSGLGGFTDTQYF; CDR3nt: TGTGCCAGCAGCTCCGGTCTGGGGGGGTTCACAGATACGCAGTATTTT
v_gene: TRBV15; abundance: .; d_gene: .; j_gene: TRBJ2-2; CDR3aa: CATSSAREYNTGELFF; CDR3nt: TGTGCCACCAGCAGTGCCAGGGAATATAACACCGGGGAGCTGTTTTTT
v_gene: TRBV7-3; abundance: once; d_gene: .; j_gene: TRBJ2-2; CDR3aa: CASSPDFSNTGELFF; CDR3nt: TGTGCCAGCAGCCCGGACTTTTCGAACACCGGGGAGCTGTTTTTT
v_gene: TRBV2; abundance: .; d_gene: .; j_gene: TRBJ1-5; CDR3aa: CASSVAADSNQPQHF; CDR3nt: TGTGCCAGCAGTGTGGCCGCCGATAGCAATCAGCCCCAGCATTTT
v_gene: TRBV7-2; abundance: .; d_gene: TRBD2; j_gene: TRBJ2-1; CDR3aa: CASSLTRETYNEQFF; CDR3nt: TGTGCCAGCAGCCTGACGCGGGAGACCTACAATGAGCAGTTCTTC
v_gene: TRBV2; abundance: .; d_gene: .; j_gene: TRBJ1-1; CDR3aa: CASTSDSRSFF; CDR3nt: TGTGCCAGCACCTCGGACAGCAGATCTTTCTTT
v_gene: TRBV28; abundance: once; d_gene: TRBD1; j_gene: TRBJ1-2; CDR3aa: CASDTTGRGGYTF; CDR3nt: TGTGCCAGCGATACGACAGGGAGAGGGGGCTACACCTTC
v_gene: TRBV7-9; abundance: .; d_gene: .; j_gene: TRBJ1-3; CDR3aa: CASRDNGAGNTIYF; CDR3nt: TGTGCCAGCAGGGATAACGGGGCTGGAAACACCATATATTTT
v_gene: TRBV2; abundance: .; d_gene: .; j_gene: TRBJ2-7; CDR3aa: CASSVGPLGGGYEQYF; CDR3nt: TGTGCCAGCAGTGTCGGGCCTCTAGGGGGGGGCTACGAGCAGTACTTC
v_gene: TRBV25-1; abundance: .; d_gene: TRBD2; j_gene: TRBJ2-3; CDR3aa: CASSEVAGGADTQYF; CDR3nt: TGTGCCAGCAGTGAGGTAGCGGGAGGAGCAGATACGCAGTATTTT
v_gene: TRBV6-5; abundance: .; d_gene: TRBD1; j_gene: TRBJ2-5; CDR3aa: CASSSMRQGGETQYF; CDR3nt: TGTGCCAGCAGCTCCATGAGACAGGGTGGAGAGACCCAGTACTTC
v_gene: TRBV7-9; abundance: .; d_gene: TRBD2; j_gene: TRBJ2-7; CDR3aa: CASSSTTSHEQYF; CDR3nt: TGTGCCAGCAGCTCAACGACTAGCCACGAGCAGTACTTC
v_gene: TRBV19; abundance: .; d_gene: .; j_gene: TRBJ2-4; CDR3aa: CASSAKNIQYF; CDR3nt: TGTGCCAGTAGTGCGAAAAACATTCAGTACTTC
v_gene: TRBV27; abundance: .; d_gene: .; j_gene: TRBJ1-2; CDR3aa: CASRTMGGSHGYTF; CDR3nt: TGTGCCAGCAGAACCATGGGGGGGAGTCATGGCTACACCTTC
v_gene: TRBV7-2; abundance: .; d_gene: .; j_gene: TRBJ1-1; CDR3aa: CASSLDGGEGSRAFF; CDR3nt: TGTGCCAGCAGCTTAGATGGAGGGGAGGGTTCTCGAGCTTTCTTT
v_gene: TRBV18; abundance: .; d_gene: .; j_gene: TRBJ1-3; CDR3aa: CASSPPGSGSYTIYF; CDR3nt: TGTGCCAGCTCACCCCCGGGCAGCGGGAGTTACACCATATATTTT
v_gene: TRBV30; abundance: .; d_gene: .; j_gene: TRBJ2-2; CDR3aa: CAWSPQGSLFF; CDR3nt: TGTGCCTGGAGTCCACAGGGTTCGCTGTTTTTT
v_gene: TRBV19; abundance: .; d_gene: TRBD1; j_gene: TRBJ1-4; CDR3aa: CASSTRTGPNEKLFF; CDR3nt: TGTGCCAGTAGTACCCGGACAGGGCCTAATGAAAAACTGTTTTTT
v_gene: TRBV28; abundance: .; d_gene: TRBD1; j_gene: TRBJ1-1; CDR3aa: CASSLSGQGDTEAFF; CDR3nt: TGTGCCAGCAGTTTATCGGGACAGGGGGACACTGAAGCTTTCTTT
v_gene: TRBV5-1; abundance: .; d_gene: TRBD2; j_gene: TRBJ2-5; CDR3aa: CASSLRSGRAYETQYF; CDR3nt: TGCGCCAGCAGCTTGAGGAGCGGGAGGGCCTATGAGACCCAGTACTTC
v_gene: TRBV7-9; abundance: .; d_gene: .; j_gene: TRBJ1-1; CDR3aa: CASSFPERTEAFF; CDR3nt: TGTGCCAGCAGCTTTCCCGAGCGGACTGAAGCTTTCTTT
v_gene: TRBV12-5; abundance: .; d_gene: .; j_gene: TRBJ2-5; CDR3aa: CASGSPWDNSETQYF; CDR3nt: TGTGCTAGTGGTTCGCCCTGGGACAACTCTGAAACCCAGTACTTC
v_gene: TRBV5-8; abundance: .; d_gene: TRBD1; j_gene: TRBJ2-7; CDR3aa: CASSRDRNSYEQYF; CDR3nt: TGTGCCAGCAGCCGGGACAGGAACTCCTACGAGCAGTACTTC
v_gene: TRBV4-3; abundance: .; d_gene: .; j_gene: TRBJ1-6; CDR3aa: CASSQAPRGLNSPLHF; CDR3nt: TGCGCCAGCAGCCAAGCTCCTAGGGGCCTTAATTCACCCCTCCACTTT
v_gene: TRBV30; abundance: .; d_gene: .; j_gene: TRBJ1-2; CDR3aa: CAWSFGGENGYTF; CDR3nt: TGTGCCTGGAGCTTCGGGGGGGAGAATGGCTACACCTTC
v_gene: TRBV3-1/TRBV3-2; abundance: .; d_gene: TRBD2; j_gene: TRBJ2-7; CDR3aa: CASSPYGLAVAYEQYF; CDR3nt: TGTGCCAGCAGCCCGTATGGACTAGCGGTTGCCTACGAGCAGTACTTC
v_gene: TRBV10-3; abundance: .; d_gene: .; j_gene: TRBJ2-7; CDR3aa: CAISGRLPETAEQYF; CDR3nt: TGTGCCATCAGTGGTCGACTCCCGGAGACAGCCGAGCAGTACTTC